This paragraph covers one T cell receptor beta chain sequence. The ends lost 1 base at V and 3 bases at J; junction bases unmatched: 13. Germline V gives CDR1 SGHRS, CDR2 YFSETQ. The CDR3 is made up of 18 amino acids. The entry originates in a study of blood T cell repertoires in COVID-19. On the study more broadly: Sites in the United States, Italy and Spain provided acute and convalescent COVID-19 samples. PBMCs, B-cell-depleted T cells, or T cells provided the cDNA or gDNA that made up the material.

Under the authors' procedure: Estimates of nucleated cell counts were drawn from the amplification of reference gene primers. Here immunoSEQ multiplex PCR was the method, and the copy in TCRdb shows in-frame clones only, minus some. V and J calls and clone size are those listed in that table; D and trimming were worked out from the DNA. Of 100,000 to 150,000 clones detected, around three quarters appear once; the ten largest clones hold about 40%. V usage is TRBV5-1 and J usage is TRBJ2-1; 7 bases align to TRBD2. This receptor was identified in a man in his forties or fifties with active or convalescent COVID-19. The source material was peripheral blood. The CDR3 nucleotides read TGCGCCAGCAGCTTGAGGGCTAGCGGCTTCGGGGTCTACAATGAGCAGTTCTTC. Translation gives CASSLRASGFGVYNEQFF.